The text below deals with one TCR beta chain. As yet, its antigen is unknown. PCR used 60 Vbeta primers and 13 Jbeta primers. The assay was immunoSEQ multiplex PCR, and TCRdb's table has in-frame clones only and misses some. This sample carries approximately 86,000 clones, 85% of them seen once, and the ten largest clones take around 7%. The data originate from a study of cytomegalovirus exposure and HLA in healthy donors. Study details: Within an early data release were about 85 million unique TCRs drawn from HLA-typed donors.

The CDR3 consists of 12 residues. V lost 5 bases to trimming and J lost 5 bases, with 8 bases between them. The germline gives CDR1 SGHTA, CDR2 FQGNSA. Overall study findings and caveats: Analyzed later, association rates of TCRs varied across HLA loci, with DRB1 most and HLA-C fewest. Several of the most significant clusters appeared, in a later analysis, to be linked to common viral pathogens. Fewer N-insertions (relative to the roughly 700-donor mean) were reportedly seen in an Asian-associated ancestry cluster in a later analysis.

The sequencing input was PBMCs. The clonotype was recovered from a man between 35 and 55 years old in good health and CMV-seropositive. The chain uses TRBV7-2 and TRBJ2-3; maybe TRBD1 (5 bases). This chain's CDR3 is CASSQTGDTQYF. CDR3 sequence (DNA): TGTGCCAGCAGCCAAACAGGAGATACGCAGTATTTT. The complete variable domain, with remaining parts taken from reference TRBV7-2 and TRBJ2-3, reads GAGVSQSPSNKVTEKGKDVELRCDPISGHTALYWYRQSLGQGLEFLIYFQGNSAPDKSGLPSDRFSAERTGGSVSTLTIQRTQQEDSAVYLCASSQTGDTQYFGPGTRLTVL.